A single sample is the source of the 17 T cell receptor beta chains below, sequenced in a study of OX40 agonist ivuxolimab in advanced cancers. The data were produced by immunoSEQ multiplex PCR, yet TCRdb's version contains in-frame clones alone and is incomplete. This sample has some 71,000 clones; 80% to 90% occur once, and the top ten carry over 2.5%. The specimen was CD4+ or CD8+ T cells sorted from blood, collected in a trial of the OX40 agonist ivuxolimab. The receptors here all came from an adult with an advanced solid tumor such as melanoma, head and neck, liver or kidney cancer.

The chain links TRBV6-6 to TRBJ1-5, with D uncertain. Trimming pared 5 bases from V and 0 bases from J, leaving 11 bases between. In germline, CDR1 is MNHNY, CDR2 SVGAGI (reference sequence). The CDR3 loop spans 15 amino acids. CDR3 nucleotide sequence: TGTGCCAGCAGTACTAGACACAATAGCAATCAGCCCCAGCATTTT. Translated: CASSTRHNSNQPQHF.

CDR3 in amino acids: CASSPGTGSGNSPLHF. As DNA, the CDR3 is TGCGCCAGCAGCCCCGGGACGGGATCTGGTAATTCACCCCTCCACTTT. The chain combines TRBV5-1 with TRBJ1-6; D is perhaps TRBD1 (5 bases). CDR3 length equals 16 residues. V lost 4 bases and J 6 bases, leaving 17 bases between the germline ends. The germline V gene has CDR1 SGHRS and CDR2 YFSETQ.

The CDR3 protein is CASSDRDRGTDTQYF. CDR3 bases: TGCGCCAGCAGTGACCGGGACAGGGGAACAGATACGCAGTATTTT. The chain is built from TRBV10-2 and TRBJ2-3; TRBD1 agrees at 10 bases. The CDR3 is made up of 15 amino acids. Losses at the gene ends were 3 bases for V and 3 bases for J; bases not matched to a gene: 3. In germline, CDR1 is WSHSY, CDR2 SAAADI.

This chain links TRBV5-1 with TRBJ2-5; possible D gene TRBD1, 6 bases. The CDR3 consists of 14 residues. Trimming removed 4 bases from V and 1 base from J, with 11 bases in between. CDR1 SGHRS and CDR2 YFSETQ come from the germline V gene. The DNA of the CDR3 is TGCGCCAGCAGCGTGACAGGTTTCCAAGAGACCCAGTACTTC. It encodes CASSVTGFQETQYF.

The chain combines TRBV4-2 with TRBJ2-3; 15 bases fit TRBD2. Germline V lookup: CDR1 LGHNA, CDR2 YNFKEQ. The CDR3 length is 16 residues. The J segment lost 3 bases and the V segment lost 4 bases, leaving 2 bases of the junction unmatched. The CDR3 DNA is TGTGCCAGCAGCCTGGGGACTAGCGGGGGGACAGATACGCAGTATTTT. Its protein product is CASSLGTSGGTDTQYF.

The chain links TRBV12-5 to TRBJ2-5; 8 bases are a match to TRBD1. The end of the DNA fits TRBJ2-7 better, so the J call may be wrong. Germline values: CDR1 LGHNT, CDR2 FRNRAP. This CDR3 spans 22 amino acids. The CDR3 DNA reads TGTGCTAGTGGTTTTCCACTCTCGGACAGGGTTGTGGGCGACAAGAGCTCCTACGAGCAGTACTTC. It translates to CASGFPLSDRVVGDKSSYEQYF.

The chain joins TRBV5-4 to TRBJ1-4; D gene uncertain. The V gene's germline CDR1 is SGHNT and CDR2 YYREEE (reference sequence). The CDR3 loop spans 15 amino acids. With 0 bases removed from V and 2 bases from J, the gap between germline ends came to 8 bases. CDR3 nucleotides: TGTGCCAGCAGCTTGGGGGCAGAGACTAATGAAAAACTGTTTTTT. Translated, it gives CASSLGAETNEKLFF.

The J gene is TRBJ2-7, the V gene TRBV7-3; TRBD1 might be the D (5 bases). V lost 5 bases, J lost 6 bases, and 17 bases lay in between. Germline CDR1 reads SGHTA; CDR2 reads FQGTGA. The CDR3 runs 14 residues. As DNA, the CDR3 is TGTGCCAGCAGCGCCCAGGGTCTTCGGAGCGAGCAGTACTTC. Residues: CASSAQGLRSEQYF.

This clone was picked up one time. The V call is TRBV18, the J call TRBJ1-4, with unresolved D. V was trimmed by 2 bases and J by 3 bases, leaving 1 base between them. The CDR3 consists of 12 residues. Germline loops: CDR1 KGHSH, CDR2 LQKENI. The CDR3 region has the DNA TGTGCCAGCTCACCATCTAATGAAAAACTGTTTTTT. Translated, it gives CASSPSNEKLFF.

In its sample, this clone was seen once. This chain links TRBV5-1 with TRBJ1-1; 9 bases are a match to TRBD1. The junction had 2 bases not matched to a gene; V was cut back by 4 bases and J by 1 base. This CDR3 contains 14 residues. Germline lookup yields CDR1 SGHRS and CDR2 YFSETQ. The CDR3 spells CASSVDRGNTEAFF. CDR3 nucleotide sequence: TGCGCCAGCAGCGTGGACAGGGGGAACACTGAAGCTTTCTTT.

The CDR3 spells CASSLSSGPRANEQFF. The CDR3 nucleotides are TGTGCCAGCAGTTTAAGTTCGGGCCCCCGCGCCAATGAGCAGTTCTTC. The genes are TRBV28 and TRBJ2-1; no definite D call. The germline CDR1 and CDR2 sequences are MDHEN and SYDVKM. The germline V and J ends were trimmed by 2 bases and 6 bases, with 17 bases remaining between them. The CDR3 is 16 residues long. The variable domain in full, with the rest retrieved from reference TRBV28 and TRBJ2-1, is DVKVTQSSRYLVKRTGEKVFLECVQDMDHENMFWYRQDPGLGLRLIYFSYDVKMKEKGDIPEGYSVSREKKERFSLILESASTNQTSMYLCASSLSSGPRANEQFFGPGTRLTVL.

This rearrangement joins TRBV5-4 to TRBJ2-5; 8 bases are a match to TRBD1. Losses at the gene ends were 4 bases for V and 5 bases for J; bases not matched to a gene: 10. CDR3 length: 15 residues. The germline V gene encodes CDR1 SGHNT and CDR2 YYREEE (reference sequence). The CDR3 DNA is TGTGCCAGCAGCGAAGGGACAGGTCAGAGGGAGACCCAGTACTTC. This gives the protein CASSEGTGQRETQYF.

The rearrangement links TRBV18 to TRBJ1-4; 10 nucleotides align to TRBD1. CDR3 length: 14 residues. V lost 3 bases, J lost 7 bases, and 2 bases stayed unmatched. CDR1 and CDR2 from the germline V gene are KGHSH and LQKENI. CDR3 sequence: CASSPGQGPEKLFF. In DNA, the CDR3 is TGTGCCAGCTCACCGGGACAGGGGCCTGAAAAACTGTTTTTT.

A note on this clone: The sample contains more than one DNA sequence encoding this CDR3. The genes are TRBV30 and TRBJ1-5; 7 bases fit TRBD1. J was trimmed by 4 bases and V by 2 bases; bases with no gene match: 5. The CDR3 runs to 14 residues. The germline CDR1 and CDR2 sequences are GTSNPN and SVGIG (reference sequence). The CDR3 DNA follows: TGTGCCTGGAGTCCAGGGGGGAGAAATCAGCCCCAGCATTTT. This gives the protein CAWSPGGRNQPQHF.

The V call is TRBV18, the J call TRBJ1-2, with D unresolved. The V gene's germline CDR1 is KGHSH and CDR2 LQKENI. CDR3 length: 12 amino acids. Trimming left V 6 bases short and J 8 bases short, with 13 bases between. In DNA, the CDR3 is TGTGCCAGCTCTAGAGCTAGCCAGGGCTACACCTTC. Amino acid sequence: CASSRASQGYTF. The full variable domain, completed using reference TRBV18 and TRBJ1-2, is NAGVMQNPRHLVRRRGQEARLRCSPMKGHSHVYWYRQLPEEGLKFMVYLQKENIIDESGMPKERFSAEFPKEGPSILRIQQVVRGDSAAYFCASSRASQGYTFGSGTRLTVV.

The chain combines TRBV18 with TRBJ2-1; D unresolved. V was shortened by 3 bases and J by 0 bases, with 9 bases between the two germline ends. This CDR3 is 15 amino acids long. Germline V gives CDR1 KGHSH, CDR2 LQKENI. The CDR3 protein is CASSPGQSSYNEQFF. The CDR3 DNA reads as TGTGCCAGCTCACCCGGTCAGAGCTCCTACAATGAGCAGTTCTTC.

The V and J genes are TRBV5-1 and TRBJ2-3; the match to TRBD1 covers 9 bases. Trimming took 5 bases from V and 5 from J; bases not matched to a gene: 12. This CDR3 has 16 residues. Germline V lookup: CDR1 SGHRS, CDR2 YFSETQ. The CDR3 bases are TGCGCCAGCAGTTTCGATGGGACAGGGTACGTAGATACGCAGTATTTT. Translating gives CASSFDGTGYVDTQYF.